This T cell receptor (beta chain) was recorded in a study of shared clonotypes between healthy human individuals. As regards this clone: Its antigen is not identified.

Study observations and caveats: The naive CD4 repertoires of a few donors were compared, and approximately 5% of clonotypes were shared.

The table came from immunoSEQ multiplex PCR; TCRdb's copy has only in-frame clones and leaves some out. The data contain about 340,000 clones, around 79% of them seen just once; the ten biggest clones take up about 10%. Per germline, CDR1 SGHNT and CDR2 YYREEE (reference sequence). This CDR3 comprises 15 residues. V gave up 4 bases and J gave up 2 bases, with 14 bases separating them. The chain employs TRBV5-4 and TRBJ2-3; the D gene is possibly TRBD1 (6 bases). Input material: memory CD4+ T cells sorted from blood. Subset given: CD45RA-negative fraction. The TCR sequence derives from a man aged 25 to 40 in good health. Written as DNA, the CDR3 is TGTGCCAGCAGCCTACCCCGGACAGACACAGATACGCAGTATTTT. This encodes CASSLPRTDTDTQYF.